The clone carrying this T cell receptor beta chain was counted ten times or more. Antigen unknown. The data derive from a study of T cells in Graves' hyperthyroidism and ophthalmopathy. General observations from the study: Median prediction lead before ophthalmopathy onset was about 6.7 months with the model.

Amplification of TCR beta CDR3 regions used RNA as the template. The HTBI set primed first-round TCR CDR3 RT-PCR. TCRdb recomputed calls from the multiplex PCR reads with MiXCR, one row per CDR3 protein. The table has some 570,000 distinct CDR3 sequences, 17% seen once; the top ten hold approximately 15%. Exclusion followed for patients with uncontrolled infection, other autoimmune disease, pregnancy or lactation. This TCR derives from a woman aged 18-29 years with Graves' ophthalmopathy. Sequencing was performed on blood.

The chain's CDR3 is CASSSLPGQGKSGYTF. For the CDR3, the DNA is TGTGCCAGCAGCTCCCTCCCGGGACAGGGGAAGAGTGGCTACACCTTC. The V and J genes are TRBV7-2 and TRBJ1-2, with 10 positions matching TRBD1. Germline V gene data show CDR1 as SGHTA and CDR2 as FQGNSA. V lost 4 bases and J lost 7; bases outside the gene matches: 12. The CDR3 sequence is 16 residues long.